This record concerns one TCR beta chain sequence. The record originates from a study of technical replicates of blood from a few donors. Clones were sequenced by immunoSEQ multiplex PCR, and TCRdb holds only the in-frame ones, with some missing. This sample has 55,000 to 65,000 clones; over 85% occur once, and the top ten carry less than 5%. The CDR3 consists of 16 residues. V shed 6 bases and J 3 bases; nucleotides not matched to a gene: 8. CDR1 is WNHNN, CDR2 SYGVQD, per germline (reference sequence). Sample: PBMCs. The chain couples TRBV10-1 to TRBJ2-7, with 13 bases lining up with TRBD2. This clonotype originated in a human donor in good health. Some clones in this sample may be carry-over from other donors' samples. CDR3 amino acids: CASRGLAGKKLYEQYF. CDR3 sequence (DNA): TGCGCCAGCAGGGGACTAGCGGGAAAGAAACTCTACGAGCAGTACTTC.